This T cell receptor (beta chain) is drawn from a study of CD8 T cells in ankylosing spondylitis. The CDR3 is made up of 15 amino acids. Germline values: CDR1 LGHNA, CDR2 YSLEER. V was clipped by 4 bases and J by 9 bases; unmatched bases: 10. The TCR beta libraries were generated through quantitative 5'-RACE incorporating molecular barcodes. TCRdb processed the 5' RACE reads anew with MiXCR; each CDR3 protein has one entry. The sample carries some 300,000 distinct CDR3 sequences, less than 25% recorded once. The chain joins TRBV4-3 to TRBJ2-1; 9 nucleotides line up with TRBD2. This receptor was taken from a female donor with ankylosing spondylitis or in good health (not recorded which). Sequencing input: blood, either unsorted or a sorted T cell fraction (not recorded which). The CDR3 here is CASSRAGGGMGEQFF. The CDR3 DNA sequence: TGCGCCAGCAGCCGAGCGGGAGGTGGGATGGGTGAGCAGTTCTTC.